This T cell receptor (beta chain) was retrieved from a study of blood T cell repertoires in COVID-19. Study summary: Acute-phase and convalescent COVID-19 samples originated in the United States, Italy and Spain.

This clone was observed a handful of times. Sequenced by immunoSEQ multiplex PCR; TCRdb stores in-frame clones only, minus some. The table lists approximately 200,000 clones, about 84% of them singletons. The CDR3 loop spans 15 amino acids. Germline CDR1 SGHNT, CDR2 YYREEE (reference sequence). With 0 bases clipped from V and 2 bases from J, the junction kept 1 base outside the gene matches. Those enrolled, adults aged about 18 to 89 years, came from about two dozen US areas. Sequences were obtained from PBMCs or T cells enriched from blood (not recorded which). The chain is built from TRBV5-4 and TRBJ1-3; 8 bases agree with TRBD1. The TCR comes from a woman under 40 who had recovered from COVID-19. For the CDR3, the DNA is TGTGCCAGCAGCTTGGCAGGGGGCGCTGGAAACACCATATATTTT. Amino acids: CASSLAGGAGNTIYF.